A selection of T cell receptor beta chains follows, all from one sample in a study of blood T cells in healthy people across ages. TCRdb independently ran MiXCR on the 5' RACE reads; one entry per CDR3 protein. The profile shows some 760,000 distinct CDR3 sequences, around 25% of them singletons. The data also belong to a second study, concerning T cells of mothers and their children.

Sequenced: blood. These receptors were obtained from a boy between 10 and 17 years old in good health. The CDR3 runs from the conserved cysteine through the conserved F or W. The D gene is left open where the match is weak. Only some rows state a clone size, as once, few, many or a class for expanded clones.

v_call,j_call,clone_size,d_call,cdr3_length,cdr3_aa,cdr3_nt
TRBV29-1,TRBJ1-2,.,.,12,CSVEDINYGYTF,TGCAGCGTTGAAGATATAAACTATGGCTACACCTTC
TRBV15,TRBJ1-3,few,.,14,CATSRGLAGNTIYF,TGTGCCACCAGCAGAGGACTGGCTGGAAACACCATATATTTT
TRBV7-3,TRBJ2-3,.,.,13,CASSPQKGDTQYF,TGTGCCAGCAGCCCACAAAAGGGGGATACGCAGTATTTT
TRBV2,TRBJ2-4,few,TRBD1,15,CASSLPDRVKNIQYF,TGTGCCAGCAGCCTCCCGGACAGGGTCAAAAACATTCAGTACTTC
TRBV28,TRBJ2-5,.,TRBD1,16,CASSGRGLGGEETQYF,TGTGCCAGCAGTGGCAGGGGGCTGGGCGGAGAAGAGACCCAGTACTTC
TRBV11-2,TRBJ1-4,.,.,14,CASSSDSQPEKLFF,TGTGCCAGCAGCTCGGACAGCCAGCCTGAAAAACTGTTTTTT
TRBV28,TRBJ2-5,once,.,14,CASRTRALRETQYF,TGTGCCAGCAGGACCAGGGCCCTACGGGAGACCCAGTACTTC
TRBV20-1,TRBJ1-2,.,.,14,CSARSPDRPDGYTF,TGCAGTGCTAGATCCCCCGACAGACCCGATGGCTACACCTTC
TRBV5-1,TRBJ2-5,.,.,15,CASSPTAGTQETQYF,TGCGCCAGCAGCCCGACAGCCGGGACTCAAGAGACCCAGTACTTC
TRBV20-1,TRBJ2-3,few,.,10,CSARDVTQYF,TGCAGTGCTAGAGACGTTACGCAGTATTTT
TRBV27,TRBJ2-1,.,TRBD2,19,CASSPNPMGLAGQGGEQFF,TGTGCCAGCAGTCCTAATCCTATGGGACTAGCGGGCCAGGGGGGCGAGCAGTTCTTC
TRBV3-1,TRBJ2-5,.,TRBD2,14,CASRSTSDQETQYF,TGTGCCAGCAGATCGACTAGCGACCAAGAGACCCAGTACTTC
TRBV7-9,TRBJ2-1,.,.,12,CASSSRRGEQFF,TGTGCCAGCAGCTCCCGTAGAGGTGAGCAGTTCTTC
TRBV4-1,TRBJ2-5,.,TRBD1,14,CASSQEQGQETQYF,TGCGCCAGCAGCCAAGAACAGGGGCAAGAGACCCAGTACTTC
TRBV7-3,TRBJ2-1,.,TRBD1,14,CASSLSGQGNEQFF,TGTGCCAGCAGCTTAAGTGGACAGGGGAATGAGCAGTTCTTC
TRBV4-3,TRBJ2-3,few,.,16,CASSQGSISSTDTQYF,TGCGCCAGCAGCCAAGGTTCAATCTCTAGCACAGATACGCAGTATTTT
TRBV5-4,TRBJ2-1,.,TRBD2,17,CASTKPGGSGTYNEQFF,TGTGCCAGCACCAAACCGGGGGGTAGCGGGACCTACAATGAGCAGTTCTTC
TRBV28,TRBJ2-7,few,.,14,CASSPVTETNEQYF,TGTGCCAGCAGTCCCGTAACGGAGACGAACGAGCAGTACTTC
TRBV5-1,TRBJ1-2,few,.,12,CASSLADRSYAF,TGCGCCAGCAGCTTGGCTGACAGAAGCTACGCCTTC
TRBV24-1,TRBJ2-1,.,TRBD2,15,CATSDPGTSVDEQFF,TGTGCCACCAGTGATCCCGGGACTAGTGTCGATGAGCAGTTCTTC
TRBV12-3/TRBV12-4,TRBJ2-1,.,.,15,CASSLDLQEYNEQFF,TGTGCCAGCAGCCTGGATCTTCAGGAGTACAATGAGCAGTTCTTC
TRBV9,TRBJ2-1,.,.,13,CASSVSENNEQFF,TGTGCCAGCAGCGTATCGGAGAACAATGAGCAGTTCTTC
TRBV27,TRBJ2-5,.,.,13,CASSFRGYETQYF,TGTGCCAGCAGTTTCCGTGGGTATGAGACCCAGTACTTC
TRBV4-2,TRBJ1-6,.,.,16,CASSRIESSYNSPLHF,TGTGCCAGCAGTCGGATCGAGAGCTCCTATAATTCACCCCTCCACTTT
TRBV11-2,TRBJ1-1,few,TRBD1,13,CASSLSRGGRAFF,TGTGCCAGCAGCTTGTCCCGAGGGGGCAGAGCTTTCTTT
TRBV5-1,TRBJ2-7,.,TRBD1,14,CASRPGTGPYEQYF,TGCGCCAGCAGGCCCGGGACAGGTCCCTACGAGCAGTACTTC
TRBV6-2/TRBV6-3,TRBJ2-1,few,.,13,CASSYLAYNEQFF,TGTGCCAGCAGTTACCTGGCGTACAATGAGCAGTTCTTC
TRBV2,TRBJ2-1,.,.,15,CASRRGLPSYNEQFF,TGTGCCAGCAGGAGGGGGTTGCCCTCCTACAATGAGCAGTTCTTC
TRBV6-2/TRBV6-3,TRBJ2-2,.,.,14,CASSYSGFTGELFF,TGTGCCAGCAGTTACTCCGGATTCACCGGGGAGCTGTTTTTT
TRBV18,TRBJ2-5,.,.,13,CASSPIDQETQYF,TGTGCCAGCTCCCCAATCGATCAAGAGACCCAGTACTTC
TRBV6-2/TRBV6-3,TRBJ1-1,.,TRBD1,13,CASKQGQNTEAFF,TGTGCCAGCAAACAGGGGCAGAACACTGAAGCTTTCTTT
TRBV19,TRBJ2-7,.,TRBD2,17,CASSPHAGTSTPYEQYF,TGTGCCAGTAGTCCCCACGCCGGGACTAGCACACCCTACGAGCAGTACTTC
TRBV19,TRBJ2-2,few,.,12,CASSTETGELFF,TGTGCCAGTAGTACCGAAACCGGGGAGCTGTTTTTT
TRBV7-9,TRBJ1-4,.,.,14,CASSFGQGNEKLFF,TGTGCCAGCAGCTTTGGGCAGGGTAATGAAAAACTGTTTTTT
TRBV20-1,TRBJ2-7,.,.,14,CSAGAGLGSYEQYF,TGCAGTGCTGGGGCGGGCCTTGGCTCCTACGAGCAGTACTTC
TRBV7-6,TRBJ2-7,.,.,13,CASSPAVGYEQYF,TGTGCCAGCAGCCCCGCGGTTGGCTACGAGCAGTACTTC
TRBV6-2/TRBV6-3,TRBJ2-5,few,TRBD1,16,CASSYGGRGSQETQYF,TGTGCCAGCAGTTACGGCGGCAGGGGGAGCCAGGAGACCCAGTACTTC
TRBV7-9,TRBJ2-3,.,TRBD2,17,CASSSALAGGAEDTQYF,TGTGCCAGCAGCTCAGCTCTAGCGGGAGGGGCGGAGGATACGCAGTATTTT
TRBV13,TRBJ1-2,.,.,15,CASSLLGVSNYGYTF,TGTGCCAGCAGTTTATTGGGGGTATCCAACTATGGCTACACCTTC
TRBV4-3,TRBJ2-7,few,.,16,CASSQDLAGITYEQYF,TGCGCCAGCAGCCAAGATTTGGCCGGAATTACCTACGAGCAGTACTTC
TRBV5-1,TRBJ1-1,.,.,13,CASRLNLNTEAFF,TGCGCCAGCAGACTTAACTTGAACACTGAAGCTTTCTTT
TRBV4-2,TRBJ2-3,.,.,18,CASSQVGTLETRTDTQYF,TGTGCCAGCAGCCAAGTAGGGACCTTAGAGACCCGCACAGATACGCAGTATTTT
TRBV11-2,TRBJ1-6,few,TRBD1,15,CASSRAGQRNSPLHF,TGTGCCAGCAGCCGAGCGGGACAGAGAAATTCACCCCTCCACTTT
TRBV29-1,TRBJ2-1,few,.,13,CSVRTGSGDEQFF,TGCAGCGTCAGGACTGGGTCTGGGGATGAGCAGTTCTTC
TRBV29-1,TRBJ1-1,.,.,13,CSVGGLGNTEAFF,TGCAGCGTTGGGGGCTTGGGGAACACTGAAGCTTTCTTT
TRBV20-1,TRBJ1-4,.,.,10,CSALQEKLFF,TGCAGTGCCCTGCAAGAAAAACTGTTTTTT
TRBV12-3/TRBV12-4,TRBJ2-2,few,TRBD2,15,CASRGTSANTGELFF,TGTGCCAGCAGGGGGACTAGCGCCAACACCGGGGAGCTGTTTTTT